These T cell receptor beta chains were read from a single sample in a study of shared clonotypes between healthy human individuals. Assay: immunoSEQ multiplex PCR; the TCRdb copy retains only in-frame clones and omits some. The repertoire includes a few million clones, over 85% of them detected once, and roughly 0.36% sits in the top ten. The source material was naive CD4+ T cells from PBMCs. The receptors stem from a man between 18 and 35 years old in good health. Some clones in this sample may be carry-over from other donors' samples. CDR3s include the opening cysteine and the closing phenylalanine or tryptophan. The order of the fields is V gene, clone size, J gene, D gene, CDR3 DNA, CDR3 protein. D genes are given only for firm matches. Only some rows state a clone size, as once, few, many or a class for expanded clones.

v_gene: TRBV2
abundance: .
j_gene: TRBJ1-1
d_gene: TRBD1
CDR3nt: TGTGCCAGCGGGACAGGGGTGGGAGCTTTCTTT
CDR3aa: CASGTGVGAFF

v_gene: TRBV9
abundance: .
j_gene: TRBJ2-5
d_gene: TRBD2
CDR3nt: TGTGCCAGCAGCGTCGGGGGACTAACCCAAGAGACCCAGTACTTC
CDR3aa: CASSVGGLTQETQYF

v_gene: TRBV20-1
abundance: .
j_gene: TRBJ2-1
d_gene: .
CDR3nt: TGCAGTGCTTCGGGAGAGGATGAGCAGTTCTTC
CDR3aa: CSASGEDEQFF

v_gene: TRBV7-7
abundance: .
j_gene: TRBJ2-1
d_gene: .
CDR3nt: TGTGCCAGCAGCTTCGGAAGCCGGTACAATGAGCAGTTCTTC
CDR3aa: CASSFGSRYNEQFF

v_gene: TRBV11-2
abundance: .
j_gene: TRBJ2-7
d_gene: .
CDR3nt: TGTGCCAGCACCCTGGACGGAGTGGCATCCTACGAGCAGTACTTC
CDR3aa: CASTLDGVASYEQYF

v_gene: TRBV11-2
abundance: .
j_gene: TRBJ2-4
d_gene: .
CDR3nt: TGTGCCAGCAGAGGGGACCCGTTTCTGAGAACGGCCAAAAACATTCAGTACTTC
CDR3aa: CASRGDPFLRTAKNIQYF

v_gene: TRBV28
abundance: .
j_gene: TRBJ2-1
d_gene: .
CDR3nt: TGTGCCAGCAGCCTTGCTGAGCAGTTCTTC
CDR3aa: CASSLAEQFF

v_gene: TRBV5-1
abundance: .
j_gene: TRBJ1-1
d_gene: TRBD1
CDR3nt: TGCGCCAGCAGCTCGGGACAGACGAACACTGAAGCTTTCTTT
CDR3aa: CASSSGQTNTEAFF

v_gene: TRBV18
abundance: .
j_gene: TRBJ1-5
d_gene: .
CDR3nt: TGTGCCAGCTCACCACCCGGGGGGGCCGATCAGCCCCAGCATTTT
CDR3aa: CASSPPGGADQPQHF

v_gene: TRBV29-1
abundance: .
j_gene: TRBJ1-3
d_gene: .
CDR3nt: TGCAGCGTTCAAGGCAAGGAGGGACTCTCTGGAAACACCATATATTTT
CDR3aa: CSVQGKEGLSGNTIYF

v_gene: TRBV9
abundance: .
j_gene: TRBJ2-1
d_gene: .
CDR3nt: TGTGCCAGCAGCGTGAGAACTACTACCTCCTACAATGAGCAGTTCTTC
CDR3aa: CASSVRTTTSYNEQFF

v_gene: TRBV5-6
abundance: .
j_gene: TRBJ2-1
d_gene: .
CDR3nt: TGTGCCAGCAGCCCGACCCCCGCTGAGTACTCCTACAATGAGCAGTTCTTC
CDR3aa: CASSPTPAEYSYNEQFF

v_gene: TRBV6-1
abundance: .
j_gene: TRBJ1-2
d_gene: .
CDR3nt: TGTGCCAGCAGTGCAGACAGGATCTATGGCTACACCTTC
CDR3aa: CASSADRIYGYTF

v_gene: TRBV7-9
abundance: once
j_gene: TRBJ2-3
d_gene: .
CDR3nt: TGTGCCAGCAGCTTAGTAGAGGGCCCAGATACGCAGTATTTT
CDR3aa: CASSLVEGPDTQYF

v_gene: TRBV2
abundance: .
j_gene: TRBJ1-2
d_gene: .
CDR3nt: TGTGCCAGCAGTGGGGCTCGCTATGGCTACACCTTC
CDR3aa: CASSGARYGYTF

v_gene: TRBV21-1
abundance: .
j_gene: TRBJ1-5
d_gene: .
CDR3nt: TGTGCCAGCAGCAACTACCGGACAGGGGGGAATCAGCCCCAGCATTTT
CDR3aa: CASSNYRTGGNQPQHF

v_gene: TRBV5-4
abundance: .
j_gene: TRBJ2-3
d_gene: TRBD2
CDR3nt: TGTGCCAGCAGCTTGGAACTAGCGGGAGCAGATACGCAGTATTTT
CDR3aa: CASSLELAGADTQYF

v_gene: TRBV5-1
abundance: .
j_gene: TRBJ2-3
d_gene: .
CDR3nt: TGCGCCAGCAGCTTGGGTGGGTCTATCCCCGCCACAGATACGCAGTATTTT
CDR3aa: CASSLGGSIPATDTQYF

v_gene: TRBV7-3
abundance: .
j_gene: TRBJ2-5
d_gene: TRBD2
CDR3nt: TGTGCCAGCAGCTCCGGGGGGGAGACCCAGTACTTC
CDR3aa: CASSSGGETQYF

v_gene: TRBV21-1
abundance: once
j_gene: TRBJ2-5
d_gene: .
CDR3nt: TGTGCCAGCAGCACTAGCGGGAGGGGGACCTGGGAGACCCAGTACTTC
CDR3aa: CASSTSGRGTWETQYF

v_gene: TRBV5-1
abundance: .
j_gene: TRBJ2-7
d_gene: .
CDR3nt: TGCGCCAGCACCGTGAATCGGGGCGAGCAGTACTTC
CDR3aa: CASTVNRGEQYF

v_gene: TRBV4-3
abundance: .
j_gene: TRBJ2-1
d_gene: .
CDR3nt: TGCGCCAGCTCTCAGGGCCCGGGGGATTGGAATGAGCAGTTCTTC
CDR3aa: CASSQGPGDWNEQFF

v_gene: TRBV2
abundance: once
j_gene: TRBJ2-5
d_gene: .
CDR3nt: TGTGCCAGCAGGACAGCTGCCCAAGGGACCCAGTACTTC
CDR3aa: CASRTAAQGTQYF

v_gene: TRBV7-9
abundance: .
j_gene: TRBJ2-7
d_gene: .
CDR3nt: TGTGCCAGCAGCCCCCAGCGCCTATCCTACGAGCAGTACTTC
CDR3aa: CASSPQRLSYEQYF

v_gene: TRBV7-8
abundance: .
j_gene: TRBJ2-1
d_gene: TRBD2
CDR3nt: TGTGCCAGCAGCTTAAGTCGCGGGGGGCCTGGCGATGAGCAGTTCTTC
CDR3aa: CASSLSRGGPGDEQFF

v_gene: TRBV27
abundance: .
j_gene: TRBJ1-2
d_gene: TRBD1
CDR3nt: TGTGCCAGCAGCCCGCGACAGGGCGCTAACTATGGCTACACCTTC
CDR3aa: CASSPRQGANYGYTF

v_gene: TRBV7-9
abundance: .
j_gene: TRBJ1-2
d_gene: .
CDR3nt: TGTGCCAGCAGCTTACTCGAAAACCAGCATGGCTACACCTTC
CDR3aa: CASSLLENQHGYTF

v_gene: TRBV5-1
abundance: .
j_gene: TRBJ2-3
d_gene: TRBD2
CDR3nt: TGCGCCAGCGCACTCGGACTAGGGGCAGATACGCAGTATTTT
CDR3aa: CASALGLGADTQYF

v_gene: TRBV11-2
abundance: .
j_gene: TRBJ2-1
d_gene: .
CDR3nt: TGTGCCAGCAGCTTAGCCCTCTACAATGAGCAGTTCTTC
CDR3aa: CASSLALYNEQFF

v_gene: TRBV19
abundance: .
j_gene: TRBJ1-3
d_gene: .
CDR3nt: TGTGCCAGTAGTACTATGACAGCTGGAAACACCATATATTTT
CDR3aa: CASSTMTAGNTIYF

v_gene: TRBV30
abundance: .
j_gene: TRBJ1-1
d_gene: .
CDR3nt: TGTGCCTGGAGTGTACGCCGCCAGGCTATGGGGGGGAACACTGAAGCTTTCTTT
CDR3aa: CAWSVRRQAMGGNTEAFF

v_gene: TRBV29-1
abundance: .
j_gene: TRBJ1-5
d_gene: TRBD1
CDR3nt: TGCAGCGTCGGACAGGGGGTCGGCAATCAGCCCCAGCATTTT
CDR3aa: CSVGQGVGNQPQHF